The rows below give T cell receptor beta chains drawn from one sample of a study of control samples from healthy donors and cancer patients. TCRdb keeps only in-frame clones here, not all; method: immunoSEQ multiplex PCR. The repertoire includes about 84,000 clones, more than 65% of them detected once, and around 10% sits in the top ten. Material: PBMCs. Receptor source: a man aged 60-69 years with head and neck cancer. Both conserved end residues are part of each CDR3. Fields, in order: D gene, V gene, clone size, J gene, CDR3 protein, CDR3 DNA. A D gene is named only where the DNA matches it firmly. The size entry is marked missing in some rows and otherwise reads once, few, many or a size class.

d_call: NA; v_call: TRBV5-3; clone_size: NA; j_call: TRBJ2-7; cdr3_aa: CARIPWGAYEQYF; cdr3_nt: TGTGCCAGAATCCCTTGGGGGGCGTACGAGCAGTACTTC
d_call: TRBD1; v_call: TRBV5-1; clone_size: NA; j_call: TRBJ1-2; cdr3_aa: CASSSDGTEDYGYTF; cdr3_nt: TGCGCCAGCAGCTCGGACGGGACAGAAGACTATGGCTACACCTTC
d_call: NA; v_call: TRBV9; clone_size: NA; j_call: TRBJ2-7; cdr3_aa: CASSVNRHSYEQYF; cdr3_nt: TGTGCCAGCAGCGTAAACAGGCACTCCTACGAGCAGTACTTC
d_call: TRBD2; v_call: TRBV5-1; clone_size: NA; j_call: TRBJ2-3; cdr3_aa: CASSWGTSGSTDTQYF; cdr3_nt: TGCGCCAGCAGCTGGGGAACTAGCGGGAGCACAGATACGCAGTATTTT
d_call: NA; v_call: TRBV15; clone_size: NA; j_call: TRBJ1-1; cdr3_aa: CATSRDRQNTEAFF; cdr3_nt: TGTGCCACCAGCAGAGATAGACAGAACACTGAAGCTTTCTTT
d_call: NA; v_call: TRBV15; clone_size: NA; j_call: TRBJ1-5; cdr3_aa: CATSRAPSGAYQPQHF; cdr3_nt: TGTGCCACCAGCAGAGCCCCCTCGGGGGCGTACCAGCCCCAGCATTTT
d_call: NA; v_call: TRBV28; clone_size: NA; j_call: TRBJ1-1; cdr3_aa: CASRRYPFTEAFF; cdr3_nt: TGTGCCAGCAGGAGATACCCGTTCACTGAAGCTTTCTTT
d_call: TRBD2; v_call: TRBV3-1/TRBV3-2; clone_size: NA; j_call: TRBJ2-7; cdr3_aa: CASSRREGYEQYF; cdr3_nt: TGTGCCAGCAGCCGGCGGGAGGGATACGAGCAGTACTTC
d_call: NA; v_call: TRBV28; clone_size: NA; j_call: TRBJ1-2; cdr3_aa: CATLEGYGYTF; cdr3_nt: TGTGCCACCCTTGAGGGCTATGGCTACACCTTC
d_call: NA; v_call: TRBV5-1; clone_size: NA; j_call: TRBJ1-6; cdr3_aa: CASSPQGASQNNSPLHF; cdr3_nt: TGCGCCAGCAGCCCCCAGGGTGCCTCGCAAAATAATTCACCCCTCCACTTT
d_call: NA; v_call: TRBV28; clone_size: NA; j_call: TRBJ2-1; cdr3_aa: CASSSPGLRGEQFF; cdr3_nt: TGTGCCAGCAGTTCCCCGGGCCTCAGAGGTGAGCAGTTCTTC
d_call: NA; v_call: TRBV7-9; clone_size: NA; j_call: TRBJ2-1; cdr3_aa: CASSFSVEQFF; cdr3_nt: TGTGCCAGCAGCTTTAGCGTGGAGCAGTTCTTC
d_call: NA; v_call: TRBV7-2; clone_size: NA; j_call: TRBJ2-3; cdr3_aa: CASSLVGSISTDTQYF; cdr3_nt: TGTGCCAGCAGCTTAGTTGGTAGCATTAGCACAGATACGCAGTATTTT
d_call: NA; v_call: TRBV5-6; clone_size: NA; j_call: TRBJ1-6; cdr3_aa: CASSLVGGNSPLHF; cdr3_nt: TGTGCCAGCAGCTTGGTAGGAGGAAATTCACCCCTCCACTTT
d_call: TRBD1; v_call: TRBV9; clone_size: NA; j_call: TRBJ1-2; cdr3_aa: CASSVAGGQTYGYTF; cdr3_nt: TGTGCCAGCAGCGTAGCGGGGGGACAGACCTATGGCTACACCTTC
d_call: TRBD2; v_call: TRBV20-1; clone_size: NA; j_call: TRBJ2-1; cdr3_aa: CSASGGRRVNEQFF; cdr3_nt: TGCAGTGCTAGTGGCGGGAGGAGGGTAAATGAGCAGTTCTTC
d_call: TRBD2; v_call: TRBV4-1; clone_size: NA; j_call: TRBJ2-2; cdr3_aa: CASSQDSGRNTGELFF; cdr3_nt: TGCGCCAGCAGCCAAGATAGCGGGAGGAACACCGGGGAGCTGTTTTTT
d_call: NA; v_call: TRBV6-1; clone_size: NA; j_call: TRBJ1-4; cdr3_aa: CASSEMEGGNEKLFF; cdr3_nt: TGTGCCAGCAGTGAAATGGAGGGGGGTAATGAAAAACTGTTTTTT
d_call: NA; v_call: TRBV27; clone_size: NA; j_call: TRBJ1-4; cdr3_aa: CASSLSGTTNEKLFF; cdr3_nt: TGTGCCAGCAGTTTATCCGGAACAACTAATGAAAAACTGTTTTTT
d_call: NA; v_call: TRBV28; clone_size: NA; j_call: TRBJ1-2; cdr3_aa: CASVANYGYTF; cdr3_nt: TGTGCCAGCGTAGCTAACTATGGCTACACCTTC
d_call: NA; v_call: TRBV10-1; clone_size: NA; j_call: TRBJ2-5; cdr3_aa: CASSNRDFMKTQYF; cdr3_nt: TGCGCCAGCAGTAACCGGGACTTTATGAAGACCCAGTACTTC
d_call: NA; v_call: TRBV2; clone_size: few; j_call: TRBJ2-3; cdr3_aa: CASKGADTQYF; cdr3_nt: TGTGCCAGCAAGGGGGCAGATACGCAGTATTTT
d_call: NA; v_call: TRBV6-5; clone_size: NA; j_call: TRBJ1-2; cdr3_aa: CASSYGGQGGNYGYTF; cdr3_nt: TGTGCCAGCAGTTACGGTGGGCAGGGAGGGAACTATGGCTACACCTTC
d_call: NA; v_call: TRBV10-1; clone_size: NA; j_call: TRBJ2-7; cdr3_aa: CASSELGTEQYF; cdr3_nt: TGCGCCAGCAGTGAATTAGGAACCGAGCAGTACTTC
d_call: NA; v_call: TRBV10-3; clone_size: NA; j_call: TRBJ1-6; cdr3_aa: CAIRGTYYNSPLHF; cdr3_nt: TGTGCCATCAGGGGGACCTACTATAATTCACCCCTCCACTTT
d_call: NA; v_call: TRBV6-4; clone_size: NA; j_call: TRBJ1-1; cdr3_aa: CASSEASGTEAFF; cdr3_nt: TGTGCCAGCAGTGAAGCCTCGGGGACTGAAGCTTTCTTT
d_call: TRBD1; v_call: TRBV10-3; clone_size: NA; j_call: TRBJ2-3; cdr3_aa: CAIKGTGLGTDTQYF; cdr3_nt: TGTGCCATCAAAGGGACAGGGTTGGGCACAGATACGCAGTATTTT
d_call: TRBD2; v_call: TRBV7-9; clone_size: NA; j_call: TRBJ2-2; cdr3_aa: CASSPRLAGAVAGELFF; cdr3_nt: TGTGCCAGCAGCCCGCGACTAGCGGGAGCGGTCGCCGGGGAGCTGTTTTTT
d_call: TRBD2; v_call: TRBV4-2; clone_size: NA; j_call: TRBJ2-7; cdr3_aa: CASSRRLATYEQYF; cdr3_nt: TGTGCCAGCAGCCGGAGACTAGCAACCTACGAGCAGTACTTC
d_call: NA; v_call: TRBV18; clone_size: NA; j_call: TRBJ2-5; cdr3_aa: CASSPGGGETQYF; cdr3_nt: TGTGCCAGCTCACCCGGGGGCGGAGAGACCCAGTACTTC
d_call: TRBD1; v_call: TRBV29-1; clone_size: NA; j_call: TRBJ2-7; cdr3_aa: CSVIRTGYEQYF; cdr3_nt: TGCAGCGTCATCAGGACAGGTTACGAGCAGTACTTC
d_call: NA; v_call: TRBV4-2; clone_size: NA; j_call: TRBJ2-2; cdr3_aa: CASSQGGANTGELFF; cdr3_nt: TGTGCCAGCAGCCAAGGGGGCGCGAACACCGGGGAGCTGTTTTTT
d_call: TRBD1; v_call: TRBV24-1; clone_size: NA; j_call: TRBJ2-3; cdr3_aa: CATSSVSGEGAHTDTQYF; cdr3_nt: TGTGCCACCAGTTCTGTGAGCGGAGAGGGGGCACACACAGATACGCAGTATTTT
d_call: NA; v_call: TRBV5-1; clone_size: NA; j_call: TRBJ1-4; cdr3_aa: CASSLFGHGANEKLFF; cdr3_nt: TGCGCCAGCAGCTTGTTCGGGCACGGAGCTAATGAAAAACTGTTTTTT
d_call: NA; v_call: TRBV5-1; clone_size: NA; j_call: TRBJ1-6; cdr3_aa: CASSPTENSPLHF; cdr3_nt: TGCGCCAGCAGCCCGACGGAGAATTCACCCCTCCACTTT
d_call: TRBD1; v_call: TRBV6-5; clone_size: NA; j_call: TRBJ1-4; cdr3_aa: CASRTGTGDEKLFF; cdr3_nt: TGTGCCAGCAGAACCGGGACAGGGGATGAAAAACTGTTTTTT
d_call: NA; v_call: TRBV5-1; clone_size: NA; j_call: TRBJ2-1; cdr3_aa: CASSLYGDLENEQFF; cdr3_nt: TGCGCCAGCAGCTTGTACGGGGACCTGGAGAATGAGCAGTTCTTC